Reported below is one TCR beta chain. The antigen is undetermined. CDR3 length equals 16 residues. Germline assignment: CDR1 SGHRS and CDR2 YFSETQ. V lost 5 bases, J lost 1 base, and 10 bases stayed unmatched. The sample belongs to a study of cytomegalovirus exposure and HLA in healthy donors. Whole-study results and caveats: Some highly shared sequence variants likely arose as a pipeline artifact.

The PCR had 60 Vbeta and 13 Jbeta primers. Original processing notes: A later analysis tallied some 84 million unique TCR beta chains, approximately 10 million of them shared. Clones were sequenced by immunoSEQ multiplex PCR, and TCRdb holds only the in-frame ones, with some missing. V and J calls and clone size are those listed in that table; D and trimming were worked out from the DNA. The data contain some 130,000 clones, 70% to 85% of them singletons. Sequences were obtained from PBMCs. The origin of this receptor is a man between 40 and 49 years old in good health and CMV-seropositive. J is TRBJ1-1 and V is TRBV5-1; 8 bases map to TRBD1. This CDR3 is CASREADRAPNTEAFF. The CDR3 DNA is TGCGCCAGCAGGGAAGCGGACAGGGCCCCGAACACTGAAGCTTTCTTT.